This TCR beta chain is from a study of blood T cell repertoires in COVID-19. In the study overall: Spain, Italy and the United States supplied samples that represented acute and convalescent COVID-19. PBMCs, B-cell-depleted T cells, or T cells were the source of the cDNA or gDNA that made up the material.

Original data processing: Amplification from reference gene primers served as the basis for estimated nucleated cell counts. Measured with immunoSEQ multiplex PCR; TCRdb has only the in-frame clones, and not every one. The V and J calls and clone size are taken from that table; D and trimming were inferred from the DNA. This sample carries roughly 200,000 clones, approximately 82% of them seen once, and the ten largest clones take about 13%. Germline V gene lookup returns CDR1 SGHDN and CDR2 FVKESK. The CDR3 runs 15 residues. Deletions cut 1 base from V and 0 bases from J, with 9 bases between. Sequencing was done on a sample of peripheral blood. The receptor comes from a human donor in a cohort sampled during active COVID-19. The chain is built from TRBV14 and TRBJ2-5; possibly TRBD1 for D (6 bases). CDR3 loop: CASSQGTVYQETQYF. The CDR3 nucleotides read TGTGCCAGCAGCCAAGGGACAGTGTACCAAGAGACCCAGTACTTC.